These 7 T cell receptor beta chains were sequenced from one sample in a study of T-cell reconstitution after alpha-beta-depleted transplantation in children. A library of TCRbeta sequences, prepared with unique molecular identifiers, was generated. TCRdb re-called the PCR reads with MiXCR, one entry per CDR3 protein. This sample carries 330,000 or so distinct CDR3 sequences, over 9% of them seen once, and the ten largest clones take roughly 7.1%. Sequenced here: PBMCs, sampled before TCRalphabeta/CD19-depleted stem cell transplant. The source is a boy under three years old with acute myeloid leukemia, due to receive a stem cell transplant.

This clonotype was counted many times. The chain combines TRBV4-3 with TRBJ2-1; D may be TRBD2 (6 bases). Per the germline V gene, CDR1 is LGHNA and CDR2 is YSLEER. This CDR3 has 14 amino acids. V was pared by 3 bases and J by 7 bases, with 13 bases between. The CDR3 spells CASSHGGGVNEQFF. The CDR3 coding sequence is TGCGCCAGCAGCCACGGTGGAGGGGTGAATGAGCAGTTCTTC.

This clonotype appeared many times. This sequence joins TRBV12-3 or TRBV12-4 and TRBJ2-3; perhaps D is TRBD1 or TRBD2 (5 bases each). Trimming pared 7 bases from V and 1 base from J, leaving 9 bases between. The CDR3 has 13 residues. This chain's CDR3 is CASKRDRTDTQYF. CDR3 coding DNA: TGTGCCAGCAAAAGGGACCGCACAGATACGCAGTATTTT.

Remarks on this clonotype: This CDR3 is missing its conserved last phenylalanine or tryptophan, likely due to a read error. The CDR3 region has the DNA TGTGCCAGCAGCTTGGAGGTTGTCAGGGGCCGCGGGGAGCTGTTTCTT. Translating it yields CASSLEVVRGRGELFL. The chain links TRBV7-9 to TRBJ2-2, with a possible D match to TRBD1 (6 bases). Germline CDR1 SEHNR, CDR2 FQNEAQ (reference sequence). Trimming left V 3 bases short and J 7 bases short, with 18 bases between. The CDR3 sequence is 16 residues long.

Worth noting for this clonotype: No conserved phenylalanine or tryptophan ends this CDR3, so it is likely a read error. The V and J genes are TRBV20-1 and TRBJ2-1; tentative D call: TRBD2 (6 bases). The length of the CDR3 is 15 residues. With 0 bases removed from V and 1 base from J, the gap between germline ends came to 10 bases. Germline V lookup: CDR1 DFQATT, CDR2 SNEGSKA (reference sequence). The CDR3: CSARDGGSSYNEQFY. CDR3 DNA: TGCAGTGCTAGAGATGGAGGGAGTTCCTACAATGAGCAGTTCTAC.

This chain connects TRBV29-1 to TRBJ2-1; D ambiguous. This CDR3 region has 13 residues. Germline values: CDR1 SQVTM, CDR2 ANQGSEA. CDR3: CRTSGWMRNEQFF. The CDR3 region has the DNA TGCAGGACATCAGGATGGATGCGCAATGAGCAGTTCTTC.

There are a few counts of this clonotype. The rearrangement uses TRBV7-3 and TRBJ2-2, with a possible D match to TRBD1 (5 bases). V was cut by 5 bases and J by 4 bases, with 17 bases left in between. This CDR3 comprises 16 residues. CDR1 is SGHTA and CDR2 is FQGTGA in the germline V gene. CDR3 in amino acids: CASSPLDRRPTGELFF. For the CDR3, the DNA is TGTGCCAGCAGCCCACTCGACAGACGACCCACCGGGGAGCTGTTTTTT.

In this sample, this clonotype turned up many times. The V and J genes are TRBV12-3 or TRBV12-4 and TRBJ2-7; D perhaps matches TRBD1 (5 bases). With 2 bases removed from V and 5 bases from J, the gap between germline ends came to 10 bases. The CDR3 runs 13 residues. CDR3 DNA: TGTGCCAGCAGTTTAAGTCAGGGCGACGAGCAGTACTTC. Translation gives CASSLSQGDEQYF.